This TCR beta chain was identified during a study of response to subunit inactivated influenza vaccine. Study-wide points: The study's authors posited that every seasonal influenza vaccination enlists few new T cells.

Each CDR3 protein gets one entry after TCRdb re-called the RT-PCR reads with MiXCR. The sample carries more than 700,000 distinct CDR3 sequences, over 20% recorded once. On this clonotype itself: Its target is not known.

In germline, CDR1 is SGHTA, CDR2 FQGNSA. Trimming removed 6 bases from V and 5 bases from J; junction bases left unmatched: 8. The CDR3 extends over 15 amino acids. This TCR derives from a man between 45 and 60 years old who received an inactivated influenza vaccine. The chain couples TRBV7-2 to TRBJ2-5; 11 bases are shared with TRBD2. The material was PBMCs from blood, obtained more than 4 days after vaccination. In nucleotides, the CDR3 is TGTGCCAGCAGTCCACTAGCGGGAGAATGGGAGACCCAGTACTTC. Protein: CASSPLAGEWETQYF. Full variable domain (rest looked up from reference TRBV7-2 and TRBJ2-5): GAGVSQSPSNKVTEKGKDVELRCDPISGHTALYWYRQSLGQGLEFLIYFQGNSAPDKSGLPSDRFSAERTGGSVSTLTIQRTQQEDSAVYLCASSPLAGEWETQYFGPGTRLLVL.